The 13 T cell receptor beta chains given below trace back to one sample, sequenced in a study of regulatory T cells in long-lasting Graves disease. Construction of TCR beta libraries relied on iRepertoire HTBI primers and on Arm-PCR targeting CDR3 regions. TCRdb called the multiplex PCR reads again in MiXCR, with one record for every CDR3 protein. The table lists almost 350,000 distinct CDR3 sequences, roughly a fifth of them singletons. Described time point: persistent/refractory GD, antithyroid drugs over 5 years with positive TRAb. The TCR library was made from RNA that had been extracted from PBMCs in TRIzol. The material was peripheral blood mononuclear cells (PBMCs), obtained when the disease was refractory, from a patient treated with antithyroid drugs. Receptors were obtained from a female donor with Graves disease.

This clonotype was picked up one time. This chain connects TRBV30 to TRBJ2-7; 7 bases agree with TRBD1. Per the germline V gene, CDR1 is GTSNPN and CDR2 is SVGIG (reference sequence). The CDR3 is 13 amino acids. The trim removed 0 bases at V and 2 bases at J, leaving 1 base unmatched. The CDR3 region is CAWSVQGPYEQYF. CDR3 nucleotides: TGTGCCTGGAGTGTACAGGGGCCCTACGAGCAGTACTTC.

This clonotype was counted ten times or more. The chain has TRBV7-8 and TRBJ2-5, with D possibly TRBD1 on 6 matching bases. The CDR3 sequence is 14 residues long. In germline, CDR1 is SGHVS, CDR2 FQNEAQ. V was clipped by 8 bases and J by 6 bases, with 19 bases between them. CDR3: CASGPRTAWKTQYF. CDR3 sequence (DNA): TGTGCCAGCGGACCCAGGACAGCCTGGAAGACCCAGTACTTC.

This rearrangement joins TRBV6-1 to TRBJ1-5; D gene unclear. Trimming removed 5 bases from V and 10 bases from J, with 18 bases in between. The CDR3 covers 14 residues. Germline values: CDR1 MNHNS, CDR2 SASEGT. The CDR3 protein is CASSHGSTGTPQHF. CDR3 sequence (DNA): TGTGCCAGCAGTCACGGGAGCACGGGCACCCCCCAGCATTTT.

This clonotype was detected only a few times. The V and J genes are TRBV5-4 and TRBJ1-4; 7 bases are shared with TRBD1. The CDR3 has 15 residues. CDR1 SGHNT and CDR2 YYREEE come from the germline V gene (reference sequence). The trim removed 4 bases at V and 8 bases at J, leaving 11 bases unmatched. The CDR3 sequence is CASSRPGRDREKLFF. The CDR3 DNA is TGTGCCAGCAGCCGCCCTGGCCGGGACAGAGAAAAACTGTTTTTT.

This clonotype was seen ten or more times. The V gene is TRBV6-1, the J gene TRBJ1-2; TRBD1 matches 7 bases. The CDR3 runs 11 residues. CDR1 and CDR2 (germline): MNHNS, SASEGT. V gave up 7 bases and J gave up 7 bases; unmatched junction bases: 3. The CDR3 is CASKGQPGYTF. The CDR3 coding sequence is TGTGCCAGCAAGGGACAGCCTGGCTACACCTTC.

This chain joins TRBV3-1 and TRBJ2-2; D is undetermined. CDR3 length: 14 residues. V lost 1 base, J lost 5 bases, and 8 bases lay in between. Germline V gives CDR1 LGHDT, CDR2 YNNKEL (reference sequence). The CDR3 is CASSQVPRTGELFF. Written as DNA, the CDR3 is TGTGCCAGCAGCCAAGTCCCCCGAACCGGGGAGCTGTTTTTT.

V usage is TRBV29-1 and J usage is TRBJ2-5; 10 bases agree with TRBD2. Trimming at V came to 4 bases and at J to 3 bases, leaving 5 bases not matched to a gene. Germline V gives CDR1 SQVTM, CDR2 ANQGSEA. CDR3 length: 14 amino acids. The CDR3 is CSVGVAGGKETQYF. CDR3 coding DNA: TGCAGCGTTGGGGTAGCGGGGGGAAAAGAGACCCAGTACTTC.

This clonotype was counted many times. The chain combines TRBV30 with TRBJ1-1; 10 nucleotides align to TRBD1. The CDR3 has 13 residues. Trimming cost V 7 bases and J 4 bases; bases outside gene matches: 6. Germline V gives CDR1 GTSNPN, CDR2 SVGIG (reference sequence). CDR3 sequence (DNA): TGTGCCTCTCGGGACAGGGGACCCACTGAAGCTTTCTTT. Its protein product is CASRDRGPTEAFF.

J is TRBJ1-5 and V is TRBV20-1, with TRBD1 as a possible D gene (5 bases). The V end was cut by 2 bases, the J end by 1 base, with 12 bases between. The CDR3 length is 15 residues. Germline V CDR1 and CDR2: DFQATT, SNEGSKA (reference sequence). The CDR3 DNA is TGCAGTGCTAGACGGCCAGGGTCGAGCAATCAGCCCCAGCATTTT. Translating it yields CSARRPGSSNQPQHF.

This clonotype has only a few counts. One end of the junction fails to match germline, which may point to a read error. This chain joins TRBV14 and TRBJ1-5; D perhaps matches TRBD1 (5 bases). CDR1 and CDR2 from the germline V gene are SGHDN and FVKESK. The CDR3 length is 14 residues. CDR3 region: CAGSHSGSHQPQHF. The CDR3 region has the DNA TGTGCCGGCAGCCATTCAGGGAGCCATCAGCCCCAGCATTTT.

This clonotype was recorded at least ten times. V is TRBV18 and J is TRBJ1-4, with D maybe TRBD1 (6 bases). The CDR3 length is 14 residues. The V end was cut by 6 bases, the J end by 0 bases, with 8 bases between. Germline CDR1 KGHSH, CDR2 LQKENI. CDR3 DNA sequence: TGTGCCAGCTCGGACAGATCAACTAATGAAAAACTGTTTTTT. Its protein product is CASSDRSTNEKLFF.

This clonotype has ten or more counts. In DNA, the CDR3 is TGTGCCAGCTCCCGGGGGACAGGGGGGCTGTATGAGCAGTACTTC. This encodes CASSRGTGGLYEQYF. V usage is TRBV18 and J usage is TRBJ2-7; 11 bases line up with TRBD1. This CDR3 has 15 residues. The trim removed 6 bases at V and 7 bases at J, leaving 11 bases unmatched. In germline, CDR1 is KGHSH, CDR2 LQKENI.

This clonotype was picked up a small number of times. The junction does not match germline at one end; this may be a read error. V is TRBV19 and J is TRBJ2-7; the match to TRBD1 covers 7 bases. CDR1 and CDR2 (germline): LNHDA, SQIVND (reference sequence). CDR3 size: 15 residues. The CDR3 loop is CVSSVTSTGRNEQYF. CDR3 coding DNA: TGTGTCAGTAGTGTAACCTCGACAGGGCGGAACGAGCAGTACTTC.